The rows below give T cell receptor beta chains drawn from one sample of a study of identical twins. MiXCR, applied by TCRdb to the 5' RACE reads, yields one record per CDR3 protein. Seen here are 450,000 or so distinct CDR3 sequences, roughly 20% observed once, and the top ten hold less than 15%. The sample comprised naive T cells sorted from blood. All receptors derive from a man between 45 and 60 years old in good health. Each CDR3 is given with its conserved first and last residue. Each record gives: V gene, CDR3 protein.

v_call: TRBV24-1
cdr3_aa: CATSAAGGRETQYF

v_call: TRBV7-9
cdr3_aa: CASSLGGSGANVLTF

v_call: TRBV5-1
cdr3_aa: CASSLGSQQETQYF

v_call: TRBV30
cdr3_aa: CAWRPGTSGAALSYNEQFF

v_call: TRBV29-1
cdr3_aa: CSVEAGRSGYTF

v_call: TRBV29-1
cdr3_aa: CSVALRLATDEQFF

v_call: TRBV4-3
cdr3_aa: CASSQLDRANGYTF

v_call: TRBV2
cdr3_aa: CASSDRTSGRRGIEQFF

v_call: TRBV5-1
cdr3_aa: CASSLANRARDHEQYF

v_call: TRBV29-1
cdr3_aa: CSVDERGGETQYF

v_call: TRBV5-1
cdr3_aa: CASSLSRTYGYTF

v_call: TRBV4-3
cdr3_aa: CASSPEVLGLYGYTF

v_call: TRBV5-4
cdr3_aa: CASSLENRVQFF

v_call: TRBV7-9
cdr3_aa: CASSLGPGGYEQYF

v_call: TRBV2
cdr3_aa: CASSLKTRGARSFEQFF

v_call: TRBV28
cdr3_aa: CATRLGLSGEQYF

v_call: TRBV29-1
cdr3_aa: CSVGDRGNYGYTF

v_call: TRBV20-1
cdr3_aa: CSARDQGVGETQYF

v_call: TRBV7-2
cdr3_aa: CASSLTSGRPYEQYF

v_call: TRBV7-3
cdr3_aa: CASRAGTSGSVTGELFF

v_call: TRBV4-3
cdr3_aa: CASSQDSGRRSGNTIYF

v_call: TRBV20-1
cdr3_aa: CSAKPASGYTDTQYF

v_call: TRBV7-2
cdr3_aa: CASSTGPSYEQYF

v_call: TRBV5-5
cdr3_aa: CASSLGQGQGTDTQYF

v_call: TRBV4-3
cdr3_aa: CASSQFFRAGNTIYF

v_call: TRBV12-3/TRBV12-4
cdr3_aa: CASSSSGGNTGELFF

v_call: TRBV20-1
cdr3_aa: CSAKDRSNTGELFF

v_call: TRBV20-1
cdr3_aa: CSAILPSYEQYF

v_call: TRBV15
cdr3_aa: CATSGRDGIYEQYF

v_call: TRBV6-2/TRBV6-3
cdr3_aa: CASSYSVTGNTEAFF

v_call: TRBV5-1
cdr3_aa: CASSLEGVNTEAFF

v_call: TRBV10-3
cdr3_aa: CAISDWDRDLYEQYF

v_call: TRBV12-3/TRBV12-4
cdr3_aa: CASSFWLAGTDTQYF

v_call: TRBV28
cdr3_aa: CASSPDRSQSSYNEQFF

v_call: TRBV7-2
cdr3_aa: CASSQRWGRASYEQYF

v_call: TRBV10-3
cdr3_aa: CAISRDATGDNEQFF

v_call: TRBV4-3
cdr3_aa: CASSQDELIGGVNTEAFF

v_call: TRBV6-6
cdr3_aa: CASSYFPSDTQYF

v_call: TRBV6-1
cdr3_aa: CASRATDRVSNQPQHF

v_call: TRBV10-3
cdr3_aa: CAISESTPPLGEQYF

v_call: TRBV5-1
cdr3_aa: CASSLIAGGSLNEQFF

v_call: TRBV5-1
cdr3_aa: CASSTLPTLNTEAFF

v_call: TRBV18
cdr3_aa: CASSPRAGSADTQYF

v_call: TRBV7-2
cdr3_aa: CASSRTSGGAGDTQYF

v_call: TRBV5-4
cdr3_aa: CASSVEYNEQFF

v_call: TRBV5-1
cdr3_aa: CASSWTGSNYGYTF

v_call: TRBV5-1
cdr3_aa: CASSSTTGKAYGYTF

v_call: TRBV29-1
cdr3_aa: CSVGTGGIETQYF

v_call: TRBV5-1
cdr3_aa: CASSLHRENTEAFF

v_call: TRBV20-1
cdr3_aa: CSAGPGTSSTDTQYF

v_call: TRBV18
cdr3_aa: CASSPSRGSDEQYF

v_call: TRBV29-1
cdr3_aa: CSAIAGVIEQFF

v_call: TRBV5-1
cdr3_aa: CASSYRAGVDEQFF

v_call: TRBV4-1
cdr3_aa: CASSLRVEYVGTEAFF

v_call: TRBV18
cdr3_aa: CASSPVRGGSTDTQYF

v_call: TRBV5-4
cdr3_aa: CASSPGLAGAGELFF

v_call: TRBV7-8
cdr3_aa: CASSLIRQNNSPLHF

v_call: TRBV5-5
cdr3_aa: CASSPWDRSYNEQFF

v_call: TRBV12-3/TRBV12-4
cdr3_aa: CASSPGQGWSGELFF